One sample yielded the 11 T cell receptor beta chains listed below, sequenced in a study of PD-1 blockade in classical Hodgkin lymphoma. As to time point: cycle 4 day 1 (C4D1), after 5 to 7 weeks of nivolumab. Each and every patient relapsed after autologous stem cell transplantation, and patients got differing brentuximab vedotin exposure. Libraries were prepared by immunoSEQ multiplex PCR; TCRdb keeps only in-frame clonotypes and omits some of them. Among roughly 100,000 clones listed, 93% were seen once. The sample here was peripheral blood mononuclear cells (PBMCs), taken before the fourth cycle of nivolumab. The origin of the receptors is a human donor with classical Hodgkin lymphoma.

This clone was counted a single time. The chain joins TRBV27 to TRBJ1-1; no definite D call. V gave up 5 bases and J gave up 9 bases, with 16 bases separating them. CDR3 length: 13 residues. CDR1 and CDR2 from the germline V gene are MNHEY and SMNVEV (reference sequence). CDR3: CASSLGPANKAFF. CDR3 sequence (DNA): TGTGCCAGCAGTCTCGGTCCGGCGAATAAAGCTTTCTTT.

The J gene is TRBJ2-1, the V gene TRBV29-1, with 7 bases matching TRBD1. With V trimmed by 8 bases and J by 7 bases, 14 bases remained unmatched. Germline V gives CDR1 SQVTM, CDR2 ANQGSEA. The CDR3 spans 14 residues. CDR3 in amino acids: CSLSGGRRVNEQFF. The CDR3 coding sequence is TGCAGCCTATCAGGGGGACGTCGGGTGAATGAGCAGTTCTTC.

CDR3 in DNA: TGTGCCAGCAGCCCGACAGTTGACTCTGGAAACACCATATATTTT. Translating it yields CASSPTVDSGNTIYF. This chain links TRBV14 with TRBJ1-3; D may be TRBD1 (5 bases). The CDR3 covers 15 residues. Trimming removed 4 bases from V and 0 bases from J, with 10 bases in between. The germline V gene has CDR1 SGHDN and CDR2 FVKESK.

This clone was picked up one time. V is TRBV19 and J is TRBJ2-7; 14 positions match TRBD2. V was pared by 5 bases and J by 4 bases, with 7 bases of the junction left unmatched. Germline assignment: CDR1 LNHDA and CDR2 SQIVND (reference sequence). This CDR3 contains 16 residues. The CDR3 nucleotides read TGTGCCAGTAGTCTGGGACTAGCGGGAGTAGGTTACGAGCAGTACTTC. It translates to CASSLGLAGVGYEQYF.

The chain carries TRBV5-6 and TRBJ2-2, with D perhaps matching TRBD1 (5 bases). Germline V gives CDR1 SGHDT, CDR2 YYEEEE. The CDR3 totals 15 residues. V was cut by 0 bases and J by 5 bases, with 11 bases left in between. The CDR3 DNA is TGTGCCAGCAGCTTGGTGACAGAAACTACCGGGGAGCTGTTTTTT. Translating it yields CASSLVTETTGELFF. The entire variable domain, with the rest obtained from reference TRBV5-6 and TRBJ2-2, is as follows: DAGVTQSPTHLIKTRGQQVTLRCSPKSGHDTVSWYQQALGQGPQFIFQYYEEEERQRGNFPDRFSGHQFPNYSSELNVNALLLGDSALYLCASSLVTETTGELFFGEGSRLTVL.

The V gene is TRBV10-1, the J gene TRBJ2-7, with D possibly matching TRBD2 (5 bases). Germline V gene lookup returns CDR1 WNHNN and CDR2 SYGVQD (reference sequence). V lost 3 bases to trimming and J lost 2 bases, with 14 bases between them. The length of the CDR3 is 15 residues. The CDR3 region has the DNA TGCGCCAGCAGTGAAACCCGAGGGCTGCCCTACGAGCAGTACTTC. It codes for CASSETRGLPYEQYF.

DNA of the CDR3: TGTGCCAGTAGTATTAAGGGGGCAACAAGAGAGCAGTACTTC. This codes for CASSIKGATREQYF. The rearrangement uses TRBV19 and TRBJ2-7; TRBD1 agrees at 7 bases. CDR1 is LNHDA, CDR2 SQIVND, per germline (reference sequence). The J segment lost 7 bases and the V segment lost 3 bases, leaving 9 bases of the junction unmatched. This CDR3 spans 14 amino acids.

V and J are TRBV19 and TRBJ1-5; D unresolved. The germline gives CDR1 LNHDA, CDR2 SQIVND (reference sequence). There are 14 residues in the CDR3. Trimming removed 2 bases from V and 1 base from J, with 6 bases in between. CDR3 protein: CASSIQDSNQPQHF. The CDR3 region has the DNA TGTGCCAGTAGTATACAGGACAGCAATCAGCCCCAGCATTTT.

This chain joins TRBV28 and TRBJ2-4, with 11 bases identical to TRBD2. J was trimmed by 0 bases and V by 5 bases; bases with no gene match: 3. The germline V gene has CDR1 MDHEN and CDR2 SYDVKM. The CDR3 is made up of 16 amino acids. This chain's CDR3 is CASSPGLAGAKNIQYF. The DNA for the CDR3 is TGTGCCAGCAGTCCCGGACTAGCGGGAGCCAAAAACATTCAGTACTTC. The full variable domain, completed using reference TRBV28 and TRBJ2-4, is DVKVTQSSRYLVKRTGEKVFLECVQDMDHENMFWYRQDPGLGLRLIYFSYDVKMKEKGDIPEGYSVSREKKERFSLILESASTNQTSMYLCASSPGLAGAKNIQYFGAGTRLSVL.

This clone was picked up one time. V is TRBV9 and J is TRBJ2-7; 11 nucleotides match TRBD2. Trimming cost V 0 bases and J 4 bases; bases outside gene matches: 3. Looked up from germline, CDR1 is SGDLS and CDR2 is YYNGEE. This CDR3 region has 15 residues. CDR3 nucleotides: TGTGCCAGCAGCGTAGGACTAGCGGGAACGTACGAGCAGTACTTC. Protein product: CASSVGLAGTYEQYF.

CDR3 sequence reads: CAWSAGLSNQPQHF. The DNA for the CDR3 is TGTGCCTGGAGTGCGGGACTCTCCAATCAGCCCCAGCATTTT. V usage is TRBV30 and J usage is TRBJ1-5; tentatively, D is TRBD1 (5 bases). Trimming removed 1 base at V and 3 bases at J, with 10 bases between. Germline CDR1 is GTSNPN and CDR2 is SVGIG (reference sequence). There are 14 residues in the CDR3.